The 27 T cell receptor beta chains below were found in one sample sequenced in a study of blood T cell repertoires in COVID-19. This table comes from immunoSEQ multiplex PCR, and its TCRdb copy is limited to in-frame clones, with some not included. The profile shows roughly 59,000 clones, 70% to 80% of them singletons. Material for sequencing was peripheral blood. The source is a man of 80 years or more with acute or convalescent COVID-19.

This chain uses TRBV7-9 with TRBJ1-2; D is uncertain. CDR1 and CDR2 from the germline V gene are SEHNR and FQNEAQ (reference sequence). The CDR3 sequence is 13 residues long. V was shortened by 7 bases and J by 7 bases, with 16 bases between the two germline ends. The CDR3 sequence: CASTYSGQSGYTF. CDR3 DNA: TGTGCCAGCACCTATTCTGGGCAAAGTGGCTACACCTTC.

The V call is TRBV30, the J call TRBJ1-1; D possibly corresponds to TRBD1 (5 bases). The CDR3 length is 18 residues. Between the trimmed V and J ends, which lost 1 base and 0 bases, there was a span of 21 bases. Germline loops: CDR1 GTSNPN, CDR2 SVGIG (reference sequence). The CDR3 loop reads CAWSEIGRVSTMNTEAFF. The DNA for the CDR3 is TGTGCCTGGAGTGAGATTGGCAGGGTCTCCACAATGAACACTGAAGCTTTCTTT. Full variable domain (remainder filled in from reference TRBV30 and TRBJ1-1): SQTIHQWPATLVQPVGSPLSLECTVEGTSNPNLYWYRQAAGRGLQLLFYSVGIGQISSEVPQNLSASRPQDRQFILSSKKLLLSDSGFYLCAWSEIGRVSTMNTEAFFGQGTRLTVV.

The V call is TRBV28, the J call TRBJ2-5; 11 bases match TRBD1. Unmatched junction bases numbered 7, after V lost 4 bases and J lost 6 bases. Germline lookup yields CDR1 MDHEN and CDR2 SYDVKM. This CDR3 comprises 15 residues. The DNA for the CDR3 is TGTGCCAGCAGTTCTCTCGGGACAGGGGGAAAGACCCAGTACTTC. As protein: CASSSLGTGGKTQYF.

The chain couples TRBV7-9 to TRBJ2-6; possibly TRBD1 for D (5 bases). V shed 3 bases and J shed 0 bases, with 12 bases lying between them. Germline V gene lookup returns CDR1 SEHNR and CDR2 FQNEAQ (reference sequence). The CDR3 consists of 17 residues. In DNA, the CDR3 is TGTGCCAGCAGCTTCGGTGACAGTCGCTCTGGGGCCAACGTCCTGACTTTC. Encoded protein: CASSFGDSRSGANVLTF.

This rearrangement joins TRBV4-1 to TRBJ1-1; perhaps TRBD1 as D (6 bases). CDR3 length: 15 amino acids. V was shortened by 3 bases and J by 2 bases, with 13 bases between the two germline ends. Germline V lookup: CDR1 MGHRA, CDR2 YSYEKL. Written as DNA, the CDR3 is TGCGCCAGCAGCCAGGTTAGGACAGTCAACACTGAAGCTTTCTTT. Its protein product is CASSQVRTVNTEAFF.

The rearrangement links TRBV15 to TRBJ2-5; D call uncertain. This CDR3 contains 15 residues. Germline-derived CDR1 and CDR2 are LNHNV and YYDKDF (reference sequence). Between the trimmed V and J ends, which lost 0 bases and 5 bases, there was a span of 13 bases. The CDR3 loop is CATSRDDPIGETQYF. The CDR3 nucleotides are TGTGCCACCAGCAGAGATGACCCCATCGGGGAGACCCAGTACTTC. Variable domain in full (rest from reference TRBV15 and TRBJ2-5): DAMVIQNPRYQVTQFGKPVTLSCSQTLNHNVMYWYQQKSSQAPKLLFHYYDKDFNNEADTPDNFQSRRPNTSFCFLDIRSPGLGDTAMYLCATSRDDPIGETQYFGPGTRLLVL.

The gene calls are TRBV19 and TRBJ1-4; unclear D gene. Trimming took 3 bases from V and 5 from J, leaving 7 bases between them. CDR1 LNHDA and CDR2 SQIVND come from the germline V gene (reference sequence). The CDR3 consists of 13 residues. CDR3 amino acids: CASSITRNEKLFF. The CDR3 bases are TGTGCCAGTAGTATCACCCGGAATGAAAAACTGTTTTTT.

The V and J genes are TRBV12-5 and TRBJ2-1; TRBD2 aligns across 9 bases. V dropped 8 bases and J dropped 9; count of bases not matched to a gene: 8. This CDR3 is 13 amino acids long. Germline V lookup: CDR1 LGHNT, CDR2 FRNRAP. The DNA for the CDR3 is TGTGCTAGTCACGGCGGGAGGGCCGTTGAGCAGTTCTTC. It is translated as CASHGGRAVEQFF.

The chain carries TRBV5-4 and TRBJ1-1; possibly TRBD1 for D (6 bases). The germline CDR1 and CDR2 sequences are SGHNT and YYREEE (reference sequence). This CDR3 is built from 14 residues. The V gene lost 2 bases and the J gene lost 1 base, with 9 bases spanning the gap. The CDR3 DNA is TGTGCCAGCAGCTTCAGGGGTTCGAACACTGAAGCTTTCTTT. Amino acid sequence: CASSFRGSNTEAFF.

This clone is a singleton in its sample. The chain links TRBV5-4 to TRBJ2-7; TRBD1 agrees at 9 bases. This CDR3 has 15 amino acids. Trimming took 1 base from V and 5 from J; bases not matched to a gene: 7. The germline CDR1 and CDR2 sequences are SGHNT and YYREEE (reference sequence). The CDR3 here is CASSLPGTGPHEQYF. In DNA form, the CDR3 reads TGTGCCAGCAGCTTGCCCGGGACAGGGCCCCACGAGCAGTACTTC.

This clone appeared once. J is TRBJ2-3 and V is TRBV24-1; TRBD1 agrees at 9 bases. Trimming removed 9 bases from V and 4 bases from J; junction bases left unmatched: 7. Looked up from germline, CDR1 is KGHDR and CDR2 is SFDVKD. The CDR3 length is 14 residues. The CDR3: CATQGGQGPDTQYF. DNA for the CDR3: TGTGCCACCCAGGGGGGACAGGGTCCAGATACGCAGTATTTT.

The chain combines TRBV5-5 with TRBJ2-1; tentatively, D is TRBD2 (5 bases). The CDR3 contains 15 residues. Germline CDR1 reads SGHKS; CDR2 reads YYEKEE (reference sequence). Trimming took off 4 bases at V and 3 bases at J, with 14 bases between the two ends. CDR3 bases: TGTGCCAGCAGCGGGATGCCCGGGAACTACAATGAGCAGTTCTTC. This sequence encodes CASSGMPGNYNEQFF.

DNA of the CDR3: TGCGCCAGCAGTCTCGGTATGGACAGAGTTCGGGGAGCTTTCTTT. Amino acid sequence: CASSLGMDRVRGAFF. J is TRBJ1-1 and V is TRBV10-1; D perhaps matches TRBD1 (6 bases). V was trimmed by 5 bases and J by 10 bases, leaving 23 bases between them. This CDR3 contains 15 residues. CDR1 and CDR2 (germline): WNHNN, SYGVQD (reference sequence).

V and J are TRBV5-1 and TRBJ2-3, with D possibly being TRBD2 (5 bases). Germline values: CDR1 SGHRS, CDR2 YFSETQ. The CDR3 has 13 residues. V lost 2 bases to trimming and J lost 5 bases, with 9 bases between them. The CDR3 DNA sequence: TGCGCCAGCAGCTTCCAAGAGGGAGATACGCAGTATTTT. It encodes CASSFQEGDTQYF.

The rearrangement uses TRBV18 and TRBJ1-1, with no clear D. The germline gives CDR1 KGHSH, CDR2 LQKENI. Trimming left V 3 bases short and J 6 bases short, with 8 bases between. The CDR3 has 12 residues. The CDR3 coding sequence is TGTGCCAGCTCACCGGCGAGCGCTGAAGCTTTCTTT. Protein sequence: CASSPASAEAFF.

The chain carries TRBV9 and TRBJ2-3; tentative D call: TRBD1 (6 bases). The V end lost 0 bases, the J end lost 3 bases, and 17 bases lay between the germline ends. The CDR3 spans 17 residues. Germline CDR1 SGDLS, CDR2 YYNGEE. For the CDR3, the DNA is TGTGCCAGCAGCGTAGACCCCGGAAGGGGGACGACAGATACGCAGTATTTT. This sequence encodes CASSVDPGRGTTDTQYF. The variable domain in full, with the rest retrieved from reference TRBV9 and TRBJ2-3, is DSGVTQTPKHLITATGQRVTLRCSPRSGDLSVYWYQQSLDQGLQFLIQYYNGEERAKGNILERFSAQQFPDLHSELNLSSLELGDSALYFCASSVDPGRGTTDTQYFGPGTRLTVL.

This sequence joins TRBV19 and TRBJ2-3, with TRBD2 identical over 10 bases. The CDR3 runs 16 residues. J lost 5 bases, V lost 7 bases, and 12 bases had no gene match. CDR1 is LNHDA, CDR2 SQIVND, per germline (reference sequence). CDR3 nucleotides: TGTGCCAGTAATATGGGGGCTAGCGGGAGTGGAGATACGCAGTATTTT. As protein: CASNMGASGSGDTQYF. Supplemented by reference TRBV19 and TRBJ2-3, the full variable domain reads DGGITQSPKYLFRKEGQNVTLSCEQNLNHDAMYWYRQDPGQGLRLIYYSQIVNDFQKGDIAEGYSVSREKKESFPLTVTSAQKNPTAFYLCASNMGASGSGDTQYFGPGTRLTVL.

This clone was seen once. The chain uses TRBV5-1 and TRBJ1-2, with 7 bases identical to TRBD1. V trimming: 2 bases; J trimming: 6 bases; junction bases outside the gene matches: 7. The germline gives CDR1 SGHRS, CDR2 YFSETQ. The CDR3 length is 14 residues. The CDR3 bases are TGCGCCAGCAGCTTCTCACAGGGGTCCCATGGCTACACCTTC. It translates to CASSFSQGSHGYTF. The full variable domain, rest sourced from reference TRBV5-1 and TRBJ1-2, is KAGVTQTPRYLIKTRGQQVTLSCSPISGHRSVSWYQQTPGQGLQFLFEYFSETQRNKGNFPGRFSGRQFSNSRSEMNVSTLELGDSALYLCASSFSQGSHGYTFGSGTRLTVV.

CDR3 sequence reads: CATSELDRSYGYTF. CDR3 sequence (DNA): TGTGCCACCAGTGAGTTGGACAGGAGCTATGGCTACACCTTC. This rearrangement joins TRBV24-1 to TRBJ1-2, with 7 bases lining up with TRBD1. The ends lost 4 bases at V and 4 bases at J; junction bases unmatched: 5. The CDR3 has 14 residues. In germline, CDR1 is KGHDR, CDR2 SFDVKD.

CDR3 nucleotides: TGTGCCAGCAGCTTAGATTCGTTCGGGGGGATCGGGGAGCTGTTTTTT. Protein product: CASSLDSFGGIGELFF. V is TRBV11-2 and J is TRBJ2-2, with 7 bases lining up with TRBD2. With 0 bases clipped from V and 7 bases from J, the junction kept 8 bases outside the gene matches. The V gene's germline CDR1 is SGHAT and CDR2 FQNNGV. The CDR3 runs 16 residues.

The V gene is TRBV6-5, the J gene TRBJ2-7; 7 nucleotides agree with TRBD2. Trimming cost V 6 bases and J 4 bases; bases outside gene matches: 9. The CDR3 runs 14 residues. CDR1 MNHEY and CDR2 SVGAGI come from the germline V gene. The CDR3 sequence: CASSLAPGGYEQYF. The CDR3 bases are TGTGCCAGCAGCCTAGCACCCGGGGGGTACGAGCAGTACTTC.

This rearrangement joins TRBV19 to TRBJ1-2; D ambiguous. The V gene's germline CDR1 is LNHDA and CDR2 SQIVND (reference sequence). Trimming stripped 10 bases from V and 2 bases from J, with 17 bases between. There are 14 residues in the CDR3. The CDR3 loop reads CATTPTTANYGYTF. The CDR3 nucleotides are TGTGCCACCACCCCAACTACGGCGAACTATGGCTACACCTTC.

V usage is TRBV4-2 and J usage is TRBJ1-4; possible D gene TRBD1, 5 bases. V lost 1 base and J 11 bases, leaving 17 bases between the germline ends. Germline assignment: CDR1 LGHNA and CDR2 YNFKEQ. The CDR3 runs 15 residues. Here the CDR3 reads CASSQAVAGYDKLFF. CDR3 sequence (DNA): TGTGCCAGCAGCCAAGCTGTGGCAGGGTACGACAAACTGTTTTTT.

This clone appeared once. This chain joins TRBV3-1 (or the pseudogene TRBV3-2) and TRBJ1-4; tentatively, D is TRBD1 (6 bases). The CDR3 sequence is 19 residues long. The V and J ends lost 0 bases and 0 bases respectively, with 17 bases between them. The germline V gene has CDR1 LGHDT and CDR2 YNNKEL (reference sequence). For the CDR3, the DNA is TGTGCCAGCAGCCAAGACTCGACTTCCAGGGACACAACTAATGAAAAACTGTTTTTT. This encodes CASSQDSTSRDTTNEKLFF.

V and J are TRBV7-2 and TRBJ2-1; the D gene is possibly TRBD1 (6 bases). Germline assignment: CDR1 SGHTA and CDR2 FQGNSA. The CDR3 is made up of 15 amino acids. V lost 0 bases and J lost 10, with 16 bases in between. The CDR3 reads CASSLAEQGLGEQFF. In DNA form, the CDR3 reads TGTGCCAGCAGCTTAGCGGAACAGGGTTTAGGCGAGCAGTTCTTC.

The CDR3 DNA reads TGTGCCAGCAGTGAAGGAAGACAGGGGTATCAGCCCCAGCATTTT. It yields the protein CASSEGRQGYQPQHF. This chain joins TRBV6-1 and TRBJ1-5; 8 bases are shared with TRBD1. After removal of 1 base from V and 5 bases from J, the junction contained 4 bases not matched to a gene. This CDR3 has 15 amino acids. Germline loops: CDR1 MNHNS, CDR2 SASEGT.

The chain combines TRBV5-1 with TRBJ2-1; 10 positions agree with TRBD2. The germline CDR1 and CDR2 sequences are SGHRS and YFSETQ. With 0 bases clipped from V and 8 bases from J, the junction kept 2 bases outside the gene matches. The CDR3 has 14 residues. CDR3 sequence (DNA): TGCGCCAGCAGCTTGGTAGCGGGAGGTGATGAGCAGTTCTTC. Its translation: CASSLVAGGDEQFF.